This T cell receptor (beta chain) appears in the sequencing data of a study of Graves' ophthalmopathy and Graves' hyperthyroidism (dated by TCRdb to about 2018). Some background on the complete study: Peripheral blood was collected at initial diagnosis, before any treatment. TCR beta repertoire signatures were used to distinguish Graves' ophthalmopathy from Graves' hyperthyroidism and to predict progression to ophthalmopathy. In total, around 130 blood samples were TCR-sequenced: roughly 45 ophthalmopathy, over 70 hyperthyroidism and 17 hyperthyroidism-to-ophthalmopathy patients. To explore V-J signatures that distinguish ophthalmopathy from hyperthyroidism, a discovery set of about a hundred patients was enrolled, made up of more than 40 with ophthalmopathy and fewer than 60 with stable hyperthyroidism. An independent validation cohort was composed of roughly 18 hyperthyroidism patients and around 16 patients who later progressed from hyperthyroidism to ophthalmopathy. In a handful of hyperthyroidism patients, the T-cell repertoires found in thyroid tissue were compared with those found in blood. After sampling, hyperthyroidism patients received methimazole starting at 30 mg daily, and ophthalmopathy patients received high-dose intravenous methylprednisolone. The 100 discovery patients were randomly split 7:3 into training and test sets.

To note about this clonotype: There is no known antigen for this receptor. No much larger clone exists at a distance of one base, and base qualities are not known.

General conclusions and limits of the study: In validation, the model predicted ophthalmopathy progression with 70.59% sensitivity and 72.22% specificity; roughly eleven predicted patients were CT-confirmed with GO in a median of about 7.1 months. In cross-validation, the 13-signature model distinguished ophthalmopathy from stable hyperthyroidism with just over 85% sensitivity and over 81% specificity, while in the test set the corresponding values were approximately 80% and 75%. No statistical method was used to predetermine the sample size, and group allocation was not hidden from the investigators. Among expanded thyroid clonotypes with frequency above 0.001, most also showed up in blood, which suggests that blood repertoires may reflect the thyroid immune response.

For this chain, trimming is 6 bases at the V end and 7 bases at the J end, and the number of junction bases without a gene match is 5. The CDR3 runs 12 residues from the cysteine to the phenylalanine. Only the CDR3 DNA stays, 36 bases, in frame from base 1. CDR1 and CDR2, per the germline V gene (reference sequence), are MNHEY and SMNVEV. TCR beta CDR3 regions were amplified from RNA transcripts for repertoire sequencing. A first-round RT-PCR used HTBI primers with the Qiagen OneStep RT-PCR kit, followed by a second-round multiplex PCR, size selection and purification. Libraries were sequenced paired-end with 100 bp reads on an Illumina HiSeq2000. The authors' pipeline ran thus. SOAPnuke was used to process the reads, removing any read that contained adapters or uncalled bases, had a mean Phred below 15, or lacked an exact match to the constant primer or identifier. COPE v1.2.5 was used to merge high-quality paired reads. Unique nucleotide sequences were defined as clonotypes and aligned to IMGT TRB V, D and J references using MiTCR v1.1. Only V-J combinations with frequency above 0.0001 were analysed, covering approximately 99% of repertoires. For each V-J combination, a TCR clonal expansion and chaos score was defined as F50 clonal expansion divided by the chaos observed in the TCRdist matrix. Welch's t-statistics and random forest were used to narrow the features down to around twelve V-J combinations, which were then fed into a naive Bayes classifier. The Morisita-Horn index was used to measure how similar the thyroid and blood repertoires were. TCRdb applied fastp at Q25 and MiXCR to the public reads, then kept only in-frame beta chains. Under each unique CDR3 protein, matching rows form one entry showing the most common genes and DNA. TCRdb, not the authors, supplied the V and J calls. The table for this sample lists 350,000 to 450,000 distinct CDR3 sequences; about a sixth of them were counted only once. Clones ranked in the top ten supply 1.5% to 2% of the sample.

Ophthalmopathy patients were characterized by moderately to severely active disease, a Clinical Activity Score of at least 3, a NOSPECS grade of at least 4, and a disease duration under 3 months. Patients were excluded if they had other autoimmune diseases, uncontrolled infections, pregnancy or lactation. Clinical symptoms, serum thyroxine, TRAb, thyroid ultrasound and orbital computed tomography were used for diagnosis. Ficoll-Paque density gradient centrifugation was used to isolate PBMCs from 8.5 to 10 ml of fresh peripheral blood. Total RNA was extracted with Trizol reagent and quality-checked on an Agilent 2100 Bioanalyzer.

The source is a woman under 30 with Graves' ophthalmopathy. Donor details come from another sample of the same person, matched by shared clones. The chain is assembled from TRBV27 and TRBJ1-2; TRBD1 matches 7 bases in the middle. What was sequenced was peripheral blood. Here the CDR3 is given as CASRRTGFGYTF. The bases are TGTGCCAGCAGACGGACAGGTTTTGGCTACACCTTC.